Sequencing of this T cell receptor (beta chain) was carried out in a study of cytomegalovirus exposure and HLA in healthy donors. Study results and limitations: Later analysis reportedly placed an Asian-associated ancestry cluster below the roughly 690-donor mean in N-insertions.

Per the germline V gene, CDR1 is SNHLY and CDR2 is FYNNEI. The CDR3 runs 15 residues. V was shortened by 7 bases and J by 0 bases, with 16 bases between the two germline ends. 13 Jbeta primers and 60 Vbeta primers were used for the PCR. Clones were read by immunoSEQ multiplex PCR, and TCRdb kept only the in-frame ones, dropping some. The sample lists roughly 200,000 clones, approximately 90% occurring once. Notes on this clone: Its specificity is not known.

The sample consisted of PBMCs. The sequence was obtained from a boy aged 2 to 9 in good health and CMV-seronegative. The J gene is TRBJ2-7, the V gene TRBV2; no clear D gene. CDR3 DNA sequence: TGTGCCAGCAAATCCCCCGGGTCGATCTCCTACGAGCAGTACTTC. It translates to CASKSPGSISYEQYF. The whole variable domain, remainder taken from reference TRBV2 and TRBJ2-7, is EPEVTQTPSHQVTQMGQEVILRCVPISNHLYFYWYRQILGQKVEFLVSFYNNEISEKSEIFDDQFSVERPDGSNFTLKIRSTKLEDSAMYFCASKSPGSISYEQYFGPGTRLTVT.